The clone carrying this T cell receptor (beta chain) turned up a few times. The antigen remains undetermined. CDR3 size: 15 residues. Per the germline V gene, CDR1 is MNHNS and CDR2 is SASEGT. Germline trimming cut 5 bases from V and 7 bases from J; bases unmatched to any gene: 11. The data belong to a study of T cells in Graves' hyperthyroidism and ophthalmopathy. The study, taken as a whole, reports: Among clonotypes expanded in thyroid above 0.001, most were also found in blood.

Diagnoses rested on clinical symptoms, serum thyroxine and TRAb, thyroid ultrasound and orbital computed tomography. The authors obtained PBMCs from more than 8 ml of fresh peripheral blood. The investigators amplified TCR beta CDR3 regions from RNA transcripts. The HTBI primer set served for first-round RT-PCR of the TCR CDR3. Each CDR3 protein is one row after TCRdb ran MiXCR on the multiplex PCR reads. The sample yields some 580,000 distinct CDR3 sequences, about a sixth seen once. The TCR sequence derives from a woman aged 40 to 50 with Graves' ophthalmopathy. The sequenced sample consisted of blood. V usage is TRBV6-1 and J usage is TRBJ1-5; 7 bases match TRBD1. The CDR3 nucleotides read TGTGCCAGCAGTTCCAACGACAGGGCACGCCAGCCCCAGCATTTT. Translation gives CASSSNDRARQPQHF.